This TCR beta chain was sequenced for a study of blood T cell repertoires in COVID-19. At the level of the study: Italy, Spain and the United States were the sources of the convalescent and acute COVID-19 samples. From T cells, B-cell-depleted T cells, or PBMCs came the material, which was cDNA or gDNA.

Original data processing: Cell counts per sample came from amplifying reference gene primers. Clones were read by immunoSEQ multiplex PCR, and TCRdb kept only the in-frame ones, dropping some. The V and J calls and clone size were taken over from that table, and D and trimming were inferred from the DNA. Among some 100,000 clones listed, roughly nine tenths were seen once. Trimming took off 6 bases at V and 5 bases at J, with 20 bases between the two ends. Germline V CDR1 and CDR2: LNHDA, SQIVND (reference sequence). The CDR3 totals 17 residues. The rearrangement links TRBV19 to TRBJ1-6; D is undetermined. Input material: peripheral blood. The receptor comes from a man aged 55 to 70 with acute or convalescent COVID-19. The CDR3 spells CASRSPEGVVDNSPLHF. The CDR3 region has the DNA TGTGCCAGTAGATCTCCCGAGGGTGTCGTGGATAATTCACCCCTCCACTTT.